The rows below give T cell receptor beta chains drawn from one sample of a study of high-grade serous ovarian cancer treatment subgroups. The table came from immunoSEQ multiplex PCR; TCRdb's copy has only in-frame clones and leaves some out. The data hold approximately 5,000 clones, with around two thirds observed a single time. Sequenced material: tumor tissue. The receptor source for this set is a human donor with high-grade serous ovarian cancer. The CDR3 runs from the conserved cysteine through the conserved F or W. A D gene is named only where the DNA matches it firmly. The size field is filled for only some rows; it gives once, few, many or a size class.

TRBJ2-2 | TRBD2 | - | TRBV5-1 | TGCGCCAGCAGCTTATATCGGGGGGGCAACATCGGGGAGCTGTTTTTT | CASSLYRGGNIGELFF
TRBJ2-3 | TRBD2 | - | TRBV6-1 | TGTGCCAGCACTAGCGGGGGGGCCCCAGATACGCAGTATTTT | CASTSGGAPDTQYF
TRBJ1-6 | TRBD1 | - | TRBV5-1 | TGCGCCAGCAGCTACCGGGACAGGGACAGCTCCTATAATTCACCCCTCCACTTT | CASSYRDRDSSYNSPLHF
TRBJ1-6 | - | - | TRBV7-5 | TGTGCCAGCAGCCCCCTGGGGGATTCACCCCTCCACTTT | CASSPLGDSPLHF
TRBJ1-1 | - | - | TRBV2 | TGTGCCAGCAGTCTGGGGTGGGACACTGAAGCTTTCTTT | CASSLGWDTEAFF
TRBJ1-1 | - | - | TRBV19 | TGTGCCAGTAGTATGAGCGAGGGGCGGACTGAAGCTTTCTTT | CASSMSEGRTEAFF
TRBJ1-1 | - | - | TRBV13 | TGTGCCACCCGGGGAGAGCTGAACACTGAAGCTTTCTTT | CATRGELNTEAFF
TRBJ1-6 | - | few | TRBV10-2 | TGCGCCAGCATCGGGACTTCGCTCGGTTCACCCCTCCACTTT | CASIGTSLGSPLHF
TRBJ1-1 | TRBD1 | - | TRBV14 | TGTGCCAGCACCCTACAGGGGGTTACTGAAGCTTTCTTT | CASTLQGVTEAFF
TRBJ2-1 | TRBD1 | few | TRBV18 | TGTGCCAGCTCACCACCGCATCGGACAGGGCCGACCCCTCGGTTCTTC | CASSPPHRTGPTPRFF
TRBJ2-1 | TRBD2 | once | TRBV10-3 | TGTGCCATCAGCCTAGCGGGGTTTTACAATGAGCAGTTCTTC | CAISLAGFYNEQFF
TRBJ2-5 | - | - | TRBV5-5 | TGTGCCAGCAGCCCCGTGCTGGGGGAAGAGACCCAGTACTTC | CASSPVLGEETQYF
TRBJ2-3 | TRBD2 | - | TRBV10-3 | TGTGCCATCAGCCCCGGTAGCGGGGGGTACACAGATACGCAGTATTTT | CAISPGSGGYTDTQYF
TRBJ2-3 | - | - | TRBV7-9 | TGTGCCAGCAGCGGAGGGGTCAGGGGCCTTAGCACAGATACGCAGTATTTT | CASSGGVRGLSTDTQYF
TRBJ1-2 | - | once | TRBV15 | TGTGCCACCAGCAGAGACAGGGGCCTATATGGCTACACCTTC | CATSRDRGLYGYTF
TRBJ1-2 | - | - | TRBV5-4 | TGTGCCAGCAGCTTGCCCGGGGAGGACTATGGCTACACCTTC | CASSLPGEDYGYTF
TRBJ1-2 | TRBD1 | - | TRBV5-4 | TGTGCCAGCAAAACTCAAAGACAGGGCTTCTATGGCTACACCTTC | CASKTQRQGFYGYTF
TRBJ1-5 | TRBD1 | - | TRBV15 | TGTGCCACCAGCAGACTTGGACAGGGGGCCTATCAGCCCCAGCATTTT | CATSRLGQGAYQPQHF
TRBJ2-7 | TRBD1 | few | TRBV11-2 | TGTGCCAGCAGCTTTGACAGGGGGCGTTTGAACGAGCAGTACTTC | CASSFDRGRLNEQYF
TRBJ2-1 | - | once | TRBV7-7 | TGTGCCAGCAGCTTGGGACCCTACAATGAGCAGTTCTTC | CASSLGPYNEQFF
TRBJ2-3 | TRBD2 | - | TRBV7-3 | TGTGCCAGCAGCTTACTAGCGGTGAGCACAGATACGCAGTATTTT | CASSLLAVSTDTQYF
TRBJ2-5 | - | few | TRBV11-2 | TGTGCCAGCAGCATGCAGGGGATAGAGACCCAGTACTTC | CASSMQGIETQYF
TRBJ1-1 | - | - | TRBV6-1 | TGTGCCAGCAGTGAAGCGTTAGAGGGGACTGAAGCTTTCTTT | CASSEALEGTEAFF
TRBJ2-1 | - | few | TRBV14 | TGTGCCAGCAGCCAAGTCTTTGGACTGTCCTACAATGAGCAGTTCTTC | CASSQVFGLSYNEQFF
TRBJ1-1 | - | few | TRBV6-4 | TGTGCCAGCAGTGCTACCAGGGGACGGGATGCTTTCTTT | CASSATRGRDAFF
TRBJ2-7 | TRBD1 | - | TRBV14 | TGTGCCAGCAGCCTGGACAGGGGGGGGGAGCAGTACTTC | CASSLDRGGEQYF
TRBJ2-7 | TRBD2 | once | TRBV19 | TGTGCCAGTAGTCCAACCCCTAGCGGGGGGTCTCACGAGCAGTACTTC | CASSPTPSGGSHEQYF